This is a list of T cell receptor beta chains from one sample in a study of shared clonotypes between healthy human individuals. Only in-frame clones appear in the TCRdb table, and some are missing; sequencing was by immunoSEQ multiplex PCR. The data show 1.4 million to 1.5 million clones, with around 97% seen just once and over 1% held by the top ten. Sequenced input: naive CD4+ T cells sorted from blood. Receptors originate from a man aged 25-45 years in good health. The CDR3 runs from the conserved cysteine through the conserved F or W. The D gene is left open where the match is weak. Expanded clones get a size class; other rows say once, few or many, or leave the size out.

clone_size	v_call	j_call	d_call	cdr3_nt	cdr3_aa
-	TRBV5-5	TRBJ2-2	-	TGTGCCAGCAGCTTGGTCCGCGAGCTGTTTTTT	CASSLVRELFF
-	TRBV19	TRBJ2-3	TRBD1	TGTGCCACCACGGTGGTAGGGACAGGGGAAACAGATACGCAGTATTTT	CATTVVGTGETDTQYF
-	TRBV19	TRBJ2-1	TRBD2	TGTGCCAGTAGTTGGGCTCGGGCGGGAGGCTCCCCCTCCTACAATGAGCAGTTCTTC	CASSWARAGGSPSYNEQFF
-	TRBV19	TRBJ2-2	-	TGTGCCAGTAGTATAGGAGGTGGGACCACCGGGGAGCTGTTTTTT	CASSIGGGTTGELFF
-	TRBV5-1	TRBJ1-1	-	TGCGCCAGCAGCGCCCCGGACAGCCCGCGTTTCACTGAAGCTTTCTTT	CASSAPDSPRFTEAFF
-	TRBV7-6	TRBJ2-1	TRBD2	TGTGCCAGCAGGATAGCGGGAGGGGAGTACAATGAGCAGTTCTTC	CASRIAGGEYNEQFF
-	TRBV5-6	TRBJ2-2	-	TGTGCCAGCAGCCCCCCGAACCCTCGACAGGAAGCGAACACCGGGGAGCTGTTTTTT	CASSPPNPRQEANTGELFF
-	TRBV9	TRBJ1-3	-	TGTGCCAGCAGCGTAGGACAGAGTGGAAACACCATATATTTT	CASSVGQSGNTIYF
-	TRBV28	TRBJ1-5	-	TGTGCCAGCAGTTTAACCGGCACCAGGAGGTCCCCAGCCCAGCATTTT	CASSLTGTRRSPAQHF
-	TRBV9	TRBJ2-3	-	TGTGCCAGCAGCGTGATAGCTGCCTCAGATACGCAGTATTTT	CASSVIAASDTQYF
-	TRBV9	TRBJ2-7	-	TGTGCCAGCAGCGTAGTCAAGCAGTTTGGCTACTCCTACGAGCAGTACTTC	CASSVVKQFGYSYEQYF
-	TRBV7-9	TRBJ2-5	TRBD2	TGTGCCAGCAGCTATAGCGGGTCCTTCCAAGAGACCCAGTACTTC	CASSYSGSFQETQYF
-	TRBV27	TRBJ2-2	TRBD1	TGTGCCAGCAGTTTACGGGACAGGGGGAGTAACGGGGAGCTGTTTTTT	CASSLRDRGSNGELFF
-	TRBV15	TRBJ2-3	-	TGTGCCACCAGCAGAGCGGTTCGGGACTTAGGAACCCCAGATACGCAGTATTTT	CATSRAVRDLGTPDTQYF
few	TRBV9	TRBJ2-7	-	TGTGCCAGCAGCGTAGGCGGACAGCCCTACGAGCAGTACTTC	CASSVGGQPYEQYF
-	TRBV7-8	TRBJ2-7	TRBD1	TGTGCCAGCAGAACGTCGGGACAGGGGTGGAGGGAGCAGTACTTC	CASRTSGQGWREQYF
once	TRBV9	TRBJ2-5	-	TGTGCCAGCAGCTTCGGGGGAGTACAAGAGACCCAGTACTTC	CASSFGGVQETQYF
-	TRBV6-4	TRBJ1-5	-	TGTGCCATCCCTCCTCCGGGCTTGTGTAAGGATCAGCCCCAGCATTTT	CAIPPPGLCKDQPQHF
-	TRBV7-6	TRBJ2-5	-	TGTGCCAGCAGCTTTGGGGTACAAGAGACCCAGTACTTC	CASSFGVQETQYF
-	TRBV2	TRBJ2-7	-	TGTGCCAGCAGTGAAGCCGGTCCCTCCTACGAGCAGTACTTC	CASSEAGPSYEQYF
-	TRBV7-2	TRBJ2-2	-	TGTGCCAGCAGCCGATTCCGGGGATCCGGGGAGCTGTTTTTT	CASSRFRGSGELFF
-	TRBV6-5	TRBJ1-2	-	TGTGCCAGCAGTTTTCAACCTACCGGGCCTGGCTACACCTTC	CASSFQPTGPGYTF
-	TRBV11-2	TRBJ2-5	-	TGTGCCAGCAGCTTTCTGGGGGCGTTTGAAGAGACCCAGTACTTC	CASSFLGAFEETQYF
-	TRBV27	TRBJ2-7	TRBD2	TGTGCCAGCAGTTCGCTAGCGGGCTCTTTATCCTTTGAGCAGTACTTC	CASSSLAGSLSFEQYF
-	TRBV2	TRBJ1-1	TRBD1	TGTGCCAGCCGGGACAGGGGATCTGAAGCTTTCTTT	CASRDRGSEAFF
-	TRBV25-1	TRBJ2-1	-	TGTGCCAGCAGTGAATTGATTACCTACAATGAGCAGTTCTTC	CASSELITYNEQFF
-	TRBV19	TRBJ2-1	TRBD1	TGTGCCAGTAGCCCGGGACAGCACAATGAGCAGTTCTTC	CASSPGQHNEQFF
once	TRBV4-3	TRBJ2-2	TRBD2	TGCGCCAGCAGCCAACCTAGCGGGAGGGCCATGGCCGGGGAGCTGTTTTTT	CASSQPSGRAMAGELFF
-	TRBV30	TRBJ2-1	-	TGTGCCTGGAGTGTTCGTAAGTCTAGCTACATCTACAATGAGCAGTTCTTC	CAWSVRKSSYIYNEQFF
-	TRBV5-1	TRBJ2-1	-	TGCGCCAGCAGCCGGAGGACAGAGAATGAGCAGTTCTTC	CASSRRTENEQFF
-	TRBV28	TRBJ2-7	-	TGTGCCAGCAGTTTAGTGGGAGACTACGAGCAGTACTTC	CASSLVGDYEQYF
-	TRBV7-9	TRBJ2-2	TRBD1	TGTGCCAGCAGCGCCCCCGGGACAGGGTTTTACGGGGAGCTGTTTTTT	CASSAPGTGFYGELFF
once	TRBV6-5	TRBJ2-1	TRBD2	TGTGCCAGCAGTTCATCGGGACTAGCGGGATCAAATGAGCAGTTCTTC	CASSSSGLAGSNEQFF
-	TRBV28	TRBJ2-3	TRBD1	TGTGCCAGCAGTTTCGGGGGACAGGGCACAGATACGCAGTATTTT	CASSFGGQGTDTQYF
-	TRBV5-1	TRBJ2-1	TRBD2	TGCGCCAGCAGCTTGCAACCGGGACTAGGCTACAATGAGCAGTTCTTC	CASSLQPGLGYNEQFF
-	TRBV10-2	TRBJ2-7	-	TGCGCCAGCAGCCCCACAGGGATCGTCTACGAGCAGTACTTC	CASSPTGIVYEQYF
-	TRBV27	TRBJ1-3	-	TGTGCCAGCAGTTTAAAGGGGCGCGGAGCCGGAAACACCATATATTTT	CASSLKGRGAGNTIYF
-	TRBV7-8	TRBJ2-5	TRBD1	TGTGCCAGCAGCTCAGCAGGGACAGAACAAGAGACCCAGTACTTC	CASSSAGTEQETQYF
-	TRBV7-2	TRBJ2-7	-	TGTGCCAGCAGCTGGGGGGTTACTTACGAGCAGTACTTC	CASSWGVTYEQYF
once	TRBV7-9	TRBJ2-5	-	TGTGCCAGCAGCTACCGGGAGCAAGAGACCCAGTACTTC	CASSYREQETQYF
-	TRBV6-5	TRBJ2-5	TRBD1	TGTGCCAGCAGTTCGAGGGGGCGCATGGAGACCCAGTACTTC	CASSSRGRMETQYF
once	TRBV10-3	TRBJ1-2	TRBD1	TGTGCCATCAGAAGAATTGGGACAGGGGTTACCTATGGCTACACCTTC	CAIRRIGTGVTYGYTF
few	TRBV5-4	TRBJ1-2	-	TGTGCCAGCAGCCCGGGTCATTCCTATGGCTACACCTTC	CASSPGHSYGYTF
-	TRBV10-3	TRBJ2-7	-	TGTGCCATCAGTTGGACAGATAACTACGAGCAGTACTTC	CAISWTDNYEQYF
-	TRBV7-8	TRBJ2-7	TRBD1	TGTGCCACCCAGCTACGAACAGGGGCCAGGGACGAGCAGTACTTC	CATQLRTGARDEQYF
-	TRBV5-4	TRBJ1-1	-	TGTGCCAGCAGCTTGAACCAGGGGTACACTGAAGCTTTCTTT	CASSLNQGYTEAFF
-	TRBV29-1	TRBJ1-5	TRBD1	TGCAGCGCAGGGACAGCGAAAAATCAGCCCCAGCATTTT	CSAGTAKNQPQHF
-	TRBV16	TRBJ1-3	-	TGTGCCAGCAGCCATACAGTAAGCTCTGGAAACACCATATATTTT	CASSHTVSSGNTIYF
-	TRBV5-6	TRBJ1-2	-	TGTGCCAGCAGCTTTCGGGCCCCGAACTATGGCTACACCTTC	CASSFRAPNYGYTF
-	TRBV2	TRBJ2-3	-	TGTGCCAGCAGGGGGCTGATAGATACGCAGTATTTT	CASRGLIDTQYF
-	TRBV19	TRBJ1-2	TRBD1	TGTGCCACCAAGGGGGGACAGGGGGCCTACGGCTACACCTTC	CATKGGQGAYGYTF